The present entry profiles one T cell receptor beta chain with its context. These data are taken from a study of shared clonotypes between healthy human individuals. Terminally differentiated effector memory CD45RA+ cells were excluded by CCR7 positive selection of CD45RO-negative cells. The protocol was immunoSEQ multiplex PCR, while the TCRdb copy is restricted to in-frame clones and leaves out a portion. The sample holds about 1,800,000 clones, about 95% seen once. The TCR sequence derives from a man aged 18 to 30 in good health. The sequenced material came from naive CD8+ T cells sorted from blood.

The CDR3 sequence is CASSPGDSPYEQYF. The DNA of the CDR3 is TGTGCCAGCTCACCAGGGGACAGCCCCTACGAGCAGTACTTC. The gene calls are TRBV18 and TRBJ2-7; TRBD1 matches at 7 bases. Germline lookup yields CDR1 KGHSH and CDR2 LQKENI. V lost 2 bases to trimming and J lost 2 bases; unmatched junction nucleotides: 3. The CDR3 extends over 14 amino acids.